The 20 T cell receptor beta chains below all came from one sample that was sequenced in a study of blood T cells in healthy people across ages. Through a sample-barcoded 5' primer and a J-beta primer mix, a second PCR was run for roughly 7 to 11 cycles. One entry per CDR3 protein results from TCRdb running MiXCR on the 5' RACE reads. Of 1.5 million or so distinct CDR3 sequences detected, roughly 45% appear once; the ten largest clones hold 7% to 9.5%. Material for sequencing was blood. Receptors were obtained from a woman between 18 and 30 years old in good health.

CDR3 protein: CSVRQDSNYGYTF. CDR3 in DNA: TGCAGTGTTCGCCAAGATTCTAACTATGGCTACACCTTC. This chain uses TRBV20-1 with TRBJ1-2; D is unresolved. This CDR3 region has 13 residues. Germline-derived CDR1 and CDR2 are DFQATT and SNEGSKA (reference sequence). V gave up 7 bases and J gave up 0 bases, with 12 bases separating them.

The chain carries TRBV27 and TRBJ2-2, with 7 bases matching TRBD1. Unmatched junction bases numbered 7, after V lost 6 bases and J lost 6 bases. The CDR3 spans 14 residues. Germline loops: CDR1 MNHEY, CDR2 SMNVEV (reference sequence). The DNA of the CDR3 is TGTGCCAGCAGCACAGGGGAGTGGTCCGGGGAGCTGTTTTTT. This codes for CASSTGEWSGELFF.

The J gene is TRBJ1-5, the V gene TRBV7-2; TRBD1 is a possible D gene (5 bases). The CDR3 is 14 residues long. V was clipped by 0 bases and J by 5 bases, with 8 bases between them. CDR1 is SGHTA and CDR2 is FQGNSA in the germline V gene. CDR3 nucleotides: TGTGCCAGCAGCTTAGCTAAGGGGCATCAGCCCCAGCATTTT. This encodes CASSLAKGHQPQHF.

V usage is TRBV5-1 and J usage is TRBJ2-1; perhaps D is TRBD1 or TRBD2 (5 bases each). From germline, CDR1 is SGHRS and CDR2 YFSETQ. Trimming removed 4 bases at V and 0 bases at J, with 14 bases between. CDR3 size: 16 residues. The CDR3 is CASSPQAGSSYNEQFF. Here the CDR3 DNA reads TGCGCCAGCAGCCCCCAAGCAGGGAGCTCCTACAATGAGCAGTTCTTC.

This clonotype was seen a single time. The chain employs TRBV9 and TRBJ2-4; the D gene is possibly TRBD1 (6 bases). With 0 bases removed from V and 10 bases from J, the gap between germline ends came to 20 bases. The CDR3 runs to 16 residues. The germline V gene has CDR1 SGDLS and CDR2 YYNGEE. The CDR3 coding sequence is TGTGCCAGCAGCGTAGGGGCCGGGACACCTTGGGGAATTCAGTACTTC. It is translated as CASSVGAGTPWGIQYF.

The chain couples TRBV25-1 to TRBJ2-1, with TRBD1 as a possible D gene (5 bases). The CDR3 contains 15 residues. Germline CDR1 and CDR2: MGHDK and SYGVNS. Trimming removed 3 bases from V and 2 bases from J, with 11 bases in between. CDR3 nucleotide sequence: TGTGCCAGCAGTGAGGGTCGACAGACCTACAATGAGCAGTTCTTC. Translated, it gives CASSEGRQTYNEQFF.

The sample holds a few counts of this clonotype. Here the CDR3 reads CASSRQGPAGVDTQYF. For the CDR3, the DNA is TGTGCCAGCAGCCGACAGGGCCCTGCGGGGGTAGATACGCAGTATTTT. The chain links TRBV7-3 to TRBJ2-3; D may match TRBD1 or TRBD2 (7 bases each). Trimming removed 5 bases from V and 5 bases from J, with 20 bases in between. CDR3 length: 16 amino acids. In germline, CDR1 is SGHTA, CDR2 FQGTGA.

There are a few counts of this clonotype. J is TRBJ1-2 and V is TRBV6-1; 7 bases fit TRBD1. CDR3 length: 13 amino acids. Germline-derived CDR1 and CDR2 are MNHNS and SASEGT. J lost 6 bases, V lost 6 bases, and 7 bases had no gene match. The CDR3 nucleotides read TGTGCCAGCAGGGGGACAGTATCCGATGGCTACACCTTC. It codes for CASRGTVSDGYTF.

This clonotype was seen a handful of times. The chain joins TRBV5-5 to TRBJ2-7; TRBD2 might be the D (6 bases). The V and J ends lost 5 bases and 3 bases respectively, with 15 bases between them. CDR3 length: 14 residues. In germline, CDR1 is SGHKS, CDR2 YYEKEE (reference sequence). CDR3 coding DNA: TGTGCCAGCAGGGCGGACATGGGGGGCTACGAGCAGTACTTC. Its protein is CASRADMGGYEQYF.

The V and J genes are TRBV4-2 and TRBJ2-7; 12 bases are shared with TRBD2. Germline V gives CDR1 LGHNA, CDR2 YNFKEQ. There are 15 residues in the CDR3. V dropped 1 base and J dropped 2; count of bases not matched to a gene: 0. In nucleotides, the CDR3 is TGTGCCAGCAGCCAAGGGACTAGCGGGACCTACGAGCAGTACTTC. Protein sequence: CASSQGTSGTYEQYF.

This clonotype was detected a few times. This chain uses TRBV20-1 with TRBJ2-1, with 10 bases identical to TRBD2. Germline trimming cut 3 bases from V and 6 bases from J; bases unmatched to any gene: 5. In germline, CDR1 is DFQATT, CDR2 SNEGSKA (reference sequence). The CDR3 contains 14 residues. The CDR3 DNA follows: TGCAGTGCTAGTTGGCTAGCGGGAGCCAATGAGCAGTTCTTC. Its protein product is CSASWLAGANEQFF.

This clonotype showed up just a few times. The chain uses TRBV29-1 and TRBJ1-5; D ambiguous. V was pared by 8 bases and J by 5 bases, with 19 bases between. CDR3 length: 14 residues. From germline, CDR1 is SQVTM and CDR2 ANQGSEA. CDR3 in DNA: TGCAGCCCAATAACTGACGCTGTCGATCAGCCCCAGCATTTT. It yields the protein CSPITDAVDQPQHF.

V and J are TRBV11-2 and TRBJ2-3; D may be TRBD2 (6 bases). The CDR3 loop spans 15 amino acids. The ends were cut back, 1 base at V and 1 base at J, with 9 bases in the middle. CDR1 is SGHAT and CDR2 is FQNNGV in the germline V gene. The CDR3 region is CASSLAWGGTDTQYF. The CDR3 DNA follows: TGTGCCAGCAGCTTAGCCTGGGGGGGCACAGATACGCAGTATTTT.

The chain employs TRBV28 and TRBJ2-3; D gene ambiguous. The CDR3 extends over 14 amino acids. Germline V lookup: CDR1 MDHEN, CDR2 SYDVKM. V lost 2 bases and J 9 bases, leaving 15 bases between the germline ends. The CDR3 sequence: CASSLRVARPTQYF. CDR3 bases: TGTGCCAGCAGTTTACGCGTGGCAAGGCCGACGCAGTATTTT.

The chain combines TRBV4-1 with TRBJ2-7, with D perhaps matching TRBD1 (5 bases). This CDR3 region has 17 residues. Between the trimmed V and J ends, which lost 0 bases and 2 bases, there was a span of 17 bases. Germline CDR1 and CDR2: MGHRA and YSYEKL. The CDR3 sequence is CASSQDRSRDGPYEQYF. CDR3 sequence (DNA): TGCGCCAGCAGCCAAGATAGAAGCAGGGATGGCCCCTACGAGCAGTACTTC.

This clonotype was counted once. The chain joins TRBV7-2 to TRBJ2-1; D remains unclear. The CDR3 runs 14 residues. CDR1 SGHTA and CDR2 FQGNSA come from the germline V gene. V was shortened by 5 bases and J by 8 bases, with 16 bases between the two germline ends. The chain's CDR3 is CASSVMGSKDEQFF. CDR3 DNA sequence: TGTGCCAGCAGCGTAATGGGATCCAAGGATGAGCAGTTCTTC. Based on the CDR3 plus reference TRBV7-2 and TRBJ2-1, the full variable domain is GAGVSQSPSNKVTEKGKDVELRCDPISGHTALYWYRQSLGQGLEFLIYFQGNSAPDKSGLPSDRFSAERTGGSVSTLTIQRTQQEDSAVYLCASSVMGSKDEQFFGPGTRLTVL.

This clonotype appeared a few times. The chain is built from TRBV3-1 and TRBJ2-3, with D hard to call. The germline V gene encodes CDR1 LGHDT and CDR2 YNNKEL (reference sequence). The length of the CDR3 is 15 residues. Trimming took 2 bases from V and 4 from J, leaving 13 bases between them. The CDR3 region has the DNA TGTGCCAGCAGCCAACACTCTATGGTGGCAGATACGCAGTATTTT. It yields the protein CASSQHSMVADTQYF.

The chain combines TRBV27 with TRBJ1-1, with D uncertain. This CDR3 spans 12 amino acids. Germline CDR1 MNHEY, CDR2 SMNVEV (reference sequence). Trimming left V 7 bases short and J 10 bases short, with 16 bases between. The CDR3 DNA is TGTGCCAGCACTGATTACAGTTCTCGAGCTTTCTTT. Translation gives CASTDYSSRAFF.

Only a few counts were recorded for this clonotype. The rearrangement uses TRBV20-1 and TRBJ2-7; 7 nucleotides align to TRBD1. Germline trimming cut 7 bases from V and 3 bases from J; bases unmatched to any gene: 12. The CDR3 consists of 14 residues. CDR1 is DFQATT, CDR2 SNEGSKA, per germline (reference sequence). CDR3 sequence (DNA): TGCAGTGTCCCAGCCAGGACAGGCCACTACGAGCAGTACTTC. The encoded protein is CSVPARTGHYEQYF.

The chain uses TRBV19 and TRBJ1-6; D possibly corresponds to TRBD1 (5 bases). The CDR3 loop spans 15 amino acids. Germline-derived CDR1 and CDR2 are LNHDA and SQIVND (reference sequence). The V end was cut by 8 bases, the J end by 10 bases, with 21 bases between. CDR3 nucleotides: TGTGCCAGTGGTGGGACTGACCGGATGTACTCACCCCTCCACTTT. This encodes CASGGTDRMYSPLHF. Looking up the rest from reference TRBV19 and TRBJ1-6 gives the full variable domain: DGGITQSPKYLFRKEGQNVTLSCEQNLNHDAMYWYRQDPGQGLRLIYYSQIVNDFQKGDIAEGYSVSREKKESFPLTVTSAQKNPTAFYLCASGGTDRMYSPLHFGNGTRLTVT.